The source of this TCR beta chain is a study of blood T cell repertoires in COVID-19. Germline values: CDR1 MNHEY, CDR2 SMNVEV (reference sequence). The length of the CDR3 is 16 residues. Trimming removed 4 bases from V and 0 bases from J; junction bases left unmatched: 3. Data came from immunoSEQ multiplex PCR; TCRdb stores just in-frame clones and leaves some out. Of fewer than 350,000 clones listed, approximately 86% are singletons. Sequenced material: peripheral blood. The chain has TRBV27 and TRBJ1-1; 12 bases align to TRBD1. The TCR comes from a young woman who had recovered from COVID-19. The CDR3 spells CASSWGQGALNTEAFF. The CDR3 coding sequence is TGTGCCAGCAGTTGGGGACAGGGGGCCTTGAACACTGAAGCTTTCTTT.